What follows is one T cell receptor beta chain and its context. The record originates from a study of T cell changes during pregnancy in multiple sclerosis. The germline V gene has CDR1 SGHDT and CDR2 YYEEEE. This CDR3 spans 16 amino acids. Unmatched junction bases numbered 6, after V lost 2 bases and J lost 0 bases. Libraries were prepared by immunoSEQ multiplex PCR; TCRdb keeps only in-frame clonotypes and omits some of them. The sample includes tens of thousands of clones, approximately 92% of them seen just once. The chain uses TRBV5-6 and TRBJ2-7, with TRBD1 matching over 9 bases. The TCR comes from a female donor with multiple sclerosis, enrolled in a pregnancy study. The sequencing used CD4+ T cells from peripheral blood mononuclear cells, collected in the third trimester of pregnancy. The CDR3 here is CASSLEPGQGSYEQYF. CDR3 nucleotides: TGTGCCAGCAGCTTAGAACCGGGACAGGGCTCCTACGAGCAGTACTTC. The full variable domain, completed using reference TRBV5-6 and TRBJ2-7, is DAGVTQSPTHLIKTRGQQVTLRCSPKSGHDTVSWYQQALGQGPQFIFQYYEEEERQRGNFPDRFSGHQFPNYSSELNVNALLLGDSALYLCASSLEPGQGSYEQYFGPGTRLTVT.